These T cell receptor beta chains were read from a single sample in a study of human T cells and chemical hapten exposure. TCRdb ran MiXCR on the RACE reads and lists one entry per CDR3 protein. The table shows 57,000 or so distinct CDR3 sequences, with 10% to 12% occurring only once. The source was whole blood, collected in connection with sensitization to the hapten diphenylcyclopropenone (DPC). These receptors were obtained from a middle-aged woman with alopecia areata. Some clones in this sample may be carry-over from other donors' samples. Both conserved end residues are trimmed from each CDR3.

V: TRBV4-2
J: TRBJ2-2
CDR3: ASSQVQGVNTGELF

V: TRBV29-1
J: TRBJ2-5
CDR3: SVESPALETQY

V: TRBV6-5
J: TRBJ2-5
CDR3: ASRDGGLAQY

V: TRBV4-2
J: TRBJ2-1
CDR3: ASSQDRASGSIEQF

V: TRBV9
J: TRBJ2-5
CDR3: ASSVGGPPQETQY

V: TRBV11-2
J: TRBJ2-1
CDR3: ASSLLGSGNNEQF

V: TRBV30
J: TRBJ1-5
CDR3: AWSGGPGQPQH

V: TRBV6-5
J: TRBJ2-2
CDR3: ASRGQGRRAGELF

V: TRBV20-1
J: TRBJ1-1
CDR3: SATGTGSHTEAF

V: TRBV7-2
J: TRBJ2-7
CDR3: ASSIGTYEQY

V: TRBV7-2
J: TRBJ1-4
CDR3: ASSWGQGGEKLF

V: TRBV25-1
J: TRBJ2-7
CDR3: ASSAPGTSSEQY

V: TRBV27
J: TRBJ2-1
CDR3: ASSRGQGGYNEQF

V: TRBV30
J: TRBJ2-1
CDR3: AWSVPGLEYNEQF

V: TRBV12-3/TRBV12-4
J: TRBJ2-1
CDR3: ASSLGDRYDEQF

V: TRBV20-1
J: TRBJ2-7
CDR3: SARDDTSSRRGQY

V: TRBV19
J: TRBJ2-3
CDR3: ASRGPLYTQY

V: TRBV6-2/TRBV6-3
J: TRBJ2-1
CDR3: ASRPPGLANI

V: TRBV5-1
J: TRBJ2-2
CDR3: AGSPERGTGELF

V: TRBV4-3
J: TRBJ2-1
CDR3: ASSQEGGAAEEQL

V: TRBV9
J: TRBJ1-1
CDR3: ASSVGVGSMNTEAF

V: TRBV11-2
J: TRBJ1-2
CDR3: ASSWAGDGYT

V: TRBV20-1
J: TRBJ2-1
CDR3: SASRESSYNEQF

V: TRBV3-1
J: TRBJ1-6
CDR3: ASKGGQRNYNSPLH

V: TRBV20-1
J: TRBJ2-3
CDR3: SAPSSGAPTDTQY

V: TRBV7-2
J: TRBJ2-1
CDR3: ASSLALTSSYNEQF

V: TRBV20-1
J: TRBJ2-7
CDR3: SASLGPGQY

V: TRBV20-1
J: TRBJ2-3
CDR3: SARGGSGGAGTQY

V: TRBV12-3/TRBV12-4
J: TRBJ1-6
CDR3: ASSNRGTGGTLNSPLH

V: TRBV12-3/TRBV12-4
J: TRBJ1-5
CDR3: ASSLGGVGQPQH

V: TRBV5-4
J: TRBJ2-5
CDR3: ASSPGTESWTQY

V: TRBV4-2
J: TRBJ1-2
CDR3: ASSQDWGVGYT

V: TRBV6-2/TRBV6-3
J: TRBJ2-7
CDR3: ATFRGPASYEQY

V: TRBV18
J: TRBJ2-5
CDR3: ASHRDRQETQY

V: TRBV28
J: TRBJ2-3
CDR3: ASSLSASGWADTQY

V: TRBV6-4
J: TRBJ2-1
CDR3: ASSRTASYNEQF

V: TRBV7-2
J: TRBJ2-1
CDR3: ASSAYRGHSEQF

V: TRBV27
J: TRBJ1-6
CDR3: ASSLGGGSYNSPLH

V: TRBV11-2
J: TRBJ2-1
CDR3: ASSLGAQRGNEQF

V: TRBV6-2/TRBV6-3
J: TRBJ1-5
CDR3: ASSYGRQGENQPQH

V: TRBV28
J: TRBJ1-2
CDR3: ASSGTGTDYGYT

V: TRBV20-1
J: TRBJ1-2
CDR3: SALVGLNAYGYT

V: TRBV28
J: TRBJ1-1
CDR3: ASSLLREAF

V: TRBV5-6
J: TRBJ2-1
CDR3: ASSLVLGGSTSFNEQF

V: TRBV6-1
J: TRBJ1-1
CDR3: ASSDRKSEAF